These T cell receptor beta chains were read from a single sample in a study of early stage breast cancer tumors. Clones were sequenced by immunoSEQ multiplex PCR, and TCRdb holds only the in-frame ones, with some missing. This sample has around 14,000 clones, with less than 85% found just once. The source material was normal breast tissue next to the tumor. The receptors here all came from a person in their thirties with breast cancer. CDR3s include the opening cysteine and the closing phenylalanine or tryptophan.

v_call: TRBV4-1
j_call: TRBJ1-2
cdr3_aa: CASSHIRGRKDYGYTF

v_call: TRBV27
j_call: TRBJ2-1
cdr3_aa: CASSLSAGGAGLNDKLGQFF

v_call: TRBV11-3
j_call: TRBJ1-4
cdr3_aa: CASSSGQTTNEKLFF

v_call: TRBV27
j_call: TRBJ2-1
cdr3_aa: CASSLIADRGYEQFF

v_call: TRBV19
j_call: TRBJ1-4
cdr3_aa: CASSTTTTGEKLFF

v_call: TRBV11-2
j_call: TRBJ2-7
cdr3_aa: CASSLELTKPYEQYF

v_call: TRBV11-3
j_call: TRBJ2-1
cdr3_aa: CASSLGGQVNEQFF

v_call: TRBV9
j_call: TRBJ2-1
cdr3_aa: CASSVVGGSATDEQFF

v_call: TRBV5-1
j_call: TRBJ2-2
cdr3_aa: CASSLSGSPKDTGELFF

v_call: TRBV4-3
j_call: TRBJ1-1
cdr3_aa: CASSQGGANTEAFF

v_call: TRBV7-2
j_call: TRBJ1-2
cdr3_aa: CASSTDGNYGYTF

v_call: TRBV7-9
j_call: TRBJ2-3
cdr3_aa: CASSLFGASGSTDTQYF

v_call: TRBV27
j_call: TRBJ1-5
cdr3_aa: CASSPSRQYQPQHF

v_call: TRBV7-8
j_call: TRBJ2-7
cdr3_aa: CASSRLGGGSYEQYF

v_call: TRBV19
j_call: TRBJ2-7
cdr3_aa: CASSPAQPKGYEQYF

v_call: TRBV30
j_call: TRBJ1-1
cdr3_aa: CAWSRSVNTEAFF

v_call: TRBV6-1
j_call: TRBJ2-5
cdr3_aa: CASSDTMGETQYF

v_call: TRBV4-2
j_call: TRBJ2-3
cdr3_aa: CASSLLGLFSDTQYF

v_call: TRBV18
j_call: TRBJ2-1
cdr3_aa: CASSPPPAASNEQFF

v_call: TRBV7-6
j_call: TRBJ2-7
cdr3_aa: CASSLAPETSLSYEQYF

v_call: TRBV28
j_call: TRBJ2-1
cdr3_aa: CASSYGGSSYNEQFF

v_call: TRBV2
j_call: TRBJ2-4
cdr3_aa: CASSDVGGKNIQYF

v_call: TRBV7-9
j_call: TRBJ2-7
cdr3_aa: CASSLAVGVKSSYEQYF

v_call: TRBV2
j_call: TRBJ1-1
cdr3_aa: CASRAFRDTEAFF

v_call: TRBV2
j_call: TRBJ1-2
cdr3_aa: CASRLTGGEIGYTF

v_call: TRBV5-5
j_call: TRBJ2-2
cdr3_aa: CASSLDHGGTGELFF

v_call: TRBV7-7
j_call: TRBJ1-6
cdr3_aa: CASRRQSSYNSPLHF

v_call: TRBV7-2
j_call: TRBJ2-3
cdr3_aa: CASSFGIPDTQYF

v_call: TRBV14
j_call: TRBJ1-1
cdr3_aa: CASSLHRGVNTEAFF

v_call: TRBV7-2
j_call: TRBJ2-1
cdr3_aa: CASSLARASDEQFF

v_call: TRBV30
j_call: TRBJ2-1
cdr3_aa: CAWSEGRGYNEQFF

v_call: TRBV2
j_call: TRBJ2-3
cdr3_aa: CASSVELDADTQYF

v_call: TRBV6-5
j_call: TRBJ2-5
cdr3_aa: CASVSPGGETQYF

v_call: TRBV6-1
j_call: TRBJ1-2
cdr3_aa: CASSEGTVVVYGYTF

v_call: TRBV30
j_call: TRBJ1-1
cdr3_aa: CAWNQQGEAFF

v_call: TRBV6-5
j_call: TRBJ2-7
cdr3_aa: CASRTGTSDYEQYF

v_call: TRBV2
j_call: TRBJ2-1
cdr3_aa: CASSAPLAGEANEQFF

v_call: TRBV7-2
j_call: TRBJ2-6
cdr3_aa: CASSSYSGANVLTF

v_call: TRBV7-9
j_call: TRBJ1-1
cdr3_aa: CASSLLDLNTEAFF

v_call: TRBV19
j_call: TRBJ1-5
cdr3_aa: CASSIVRGAVGNQPQHF

v_call: TRBV11-3
j_call: TRBJ2-1
cdr3_aa: CASSPGTSGNEQFF

v_call: TRBV10-1
j_call: TRBJ1-5
cdr3_aa: CASLIPKRDPNNQPQHF

v_call: TRBV7-9
j_call: TRBJ2-7
cdr3_aa: CASSQDWVTSGRAYEQYF

v_call: TRBV27
j_call: TRBJ1-1
cdr3_aa: CASSLLRGQLTNTEAFF

v_call: TRBV29-1
j_call: TRBJ2-3
cdr3_aa: CIIGDRGFLGETDTQYF

v_call: TRBV5-6
j_call: TRBJ1-2
cdr3_aa: CASSPNPGHGYTF

v_call: TRBV5-5
j_call: TRBJ2-7
cdr3_aa: CASNPDPDRTYEQYF

v_call: TRBV5-4
j_call: TRBJ1-2
cdr3_aa: CASGLGADANYGYTF

v_call: TRBV5-4
j_call: TRBJ1-2
cdr3_aa: CASSLGGGYTF